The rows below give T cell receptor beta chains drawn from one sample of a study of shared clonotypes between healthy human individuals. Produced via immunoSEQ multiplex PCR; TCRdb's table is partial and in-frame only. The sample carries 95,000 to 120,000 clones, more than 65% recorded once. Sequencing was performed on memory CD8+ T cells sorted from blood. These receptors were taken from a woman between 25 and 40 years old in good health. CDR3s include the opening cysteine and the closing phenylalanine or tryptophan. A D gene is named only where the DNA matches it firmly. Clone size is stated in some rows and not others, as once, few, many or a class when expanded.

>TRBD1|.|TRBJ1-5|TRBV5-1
CASSLGTGANQPQHF
TGCGCCAGCAGCTTAGGGACAGGGGCGAATCAGCCCCAGCATTTT
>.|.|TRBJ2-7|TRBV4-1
CASSRPTGNYEQYF
TGCGCCAGCAGCCGACCGACGGGAAACTACGAGCAGTACTTC
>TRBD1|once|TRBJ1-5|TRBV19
CASSTGQGGHNQPQHF
TGTGCCAGTAGTACCGGACAGGGAGGTCACAATCAGCCCCAGCATTTT
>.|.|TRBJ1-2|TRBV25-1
CASSESKAGEGYTF
TGTGCCAGCAGTGAAAGTAAGGCAGGGGAAGGCTACACCTTC
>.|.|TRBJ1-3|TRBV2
CASSGYGYSGNTIYF
TGTGCCAGCAGCGGATACGGATACTCTGGAAACACCATATATTTT
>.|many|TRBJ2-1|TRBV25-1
CASTRAYNEQFF
TGTGCCAGCACGCGGGCTTACAATGAGCAGTTCTTC
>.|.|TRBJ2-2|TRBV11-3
CASSLDGFLLGTGELFF
TGTGCCAGCAGCTTAGACGGCTTTTTACTCGGTACCGGGGAGCTGTTTTTT
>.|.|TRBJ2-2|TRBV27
CASSSSGYTGELFF
TGTGCCAGCAGTTCGTCGGGGTACACCGGGGAGCTGTTTTTT
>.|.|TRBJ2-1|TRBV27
CASTQGLETYNEQFF
TGTGCCAGCACCCAGGGCCTTGAGACCTACAATGAGCAGTTCTTC
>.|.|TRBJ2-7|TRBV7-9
CASSLGFSYEQYF
TGTGCCAGCAGCTTGGGATTCTCCTACGAGCAGTACTTC
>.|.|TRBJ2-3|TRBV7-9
CASSQGETATDTQYF
TGTGCCAGCAGCCAAGGTGAAACAGCCACAGATACGCAGTATTTT
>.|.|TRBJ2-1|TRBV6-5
CASSYSPFRNEQFF
TGTGCCAGCAGTTACTCGCCTTTTAGAAATGAGCAGTTCTTC
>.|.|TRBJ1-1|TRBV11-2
CASSGPVGAFF
TGTGCCAGCAGCGGCCCAGTTGGAGCTTTCTTT
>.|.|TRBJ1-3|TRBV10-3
CAISESISGNTIYF
TGTGCCATCAGTGAGTCGATAAGTGGAAACACCATATATTTT
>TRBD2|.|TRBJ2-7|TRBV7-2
CASSLVLGRGSYAGQYF
TGTGCCAGCAGCTTAGTCCTGGGGCGCGGGAGCTACGCCGGGCAGTACTTC
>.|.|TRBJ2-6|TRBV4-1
CASSQAGHWSGANVLTF
TGCGCCAGCAGCCAAGCGGGACATTGGTCTGGGGCCAACGTCCTGACTTTC
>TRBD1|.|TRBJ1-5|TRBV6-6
CASSAHQVPGGEPQHF
TGTGCCAGCAGTGCCCACCAAGTACCAGGGGGGGAGCCCCAGCATTTT
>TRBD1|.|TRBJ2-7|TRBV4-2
CASSQVQGQGANEQYF
TGTGCCAGCAGCCAAGTGCAGGGACAGGGGGCGAACGAGCAGTACTTC
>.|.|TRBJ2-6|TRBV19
CASSGDPGANVLTF
TGTGCCAGTAGCGGGGACCCTGGGGCCAACGTCCTGACTTTC
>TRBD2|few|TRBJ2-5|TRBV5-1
CASSMTSGREETQYF
TGCGCCAGCAGCATGACTAGCGGGAGGGAAGAGACCCAGTACTTC
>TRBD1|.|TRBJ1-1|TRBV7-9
CASSFRDSGKTEAFF
TGTGCCAGCAGCTTCCGGGACAGTGGGAAAACTGAAGCTTTCTTT
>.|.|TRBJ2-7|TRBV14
CASSRYRFYEQYF
TGTGCCAGCAGCCGCTACCGGTTCTACGAGCAGTACTTC
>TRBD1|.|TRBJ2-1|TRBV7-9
CASSLGQGLNEQFF
TGTGCCAGCAGCTTGGGACAGGGGCTCAATGAGCAGTTCTTC
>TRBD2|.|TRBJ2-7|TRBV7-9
CASSLGVGGLNEQYF
TGTGCCAGCAGCTTAGGAGTGGGAGGGTTGAACGAGCAGTACTTC
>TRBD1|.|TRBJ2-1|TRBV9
CASSRVGGRRNEQFF
TGTGCCAGCAGCCGGGTAGGGGGCAGGAGGAATGAGCAGTTCTTC
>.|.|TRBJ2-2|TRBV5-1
CASSLVVGELFF
TGCGCCAGCAGCTTGGTTGTCGGGGAGCTGTTTTTT
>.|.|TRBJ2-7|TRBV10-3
CAISGEGREQYF
TGTGCCATCAGTGGCGAGGGGCGGGAGCAGTACTTC
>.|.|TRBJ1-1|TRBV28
CASSFPQGMNTEAFF
TGTGCCAGCAGTTTCCCCCAGGGGATGAACACTGAAGCTTTCTTT
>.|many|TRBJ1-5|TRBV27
CASSDADRNQPQHF
TGTGCCAGCAGTGACGCGGACAGAAATCAGCCCCAGCATTTT
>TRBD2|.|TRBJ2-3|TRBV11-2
CASSLDLSGSADTQYF
TGTGCCAGCAGCTTAGATCTCAGCGGGAGTGCAGATACGCAGTATTTT
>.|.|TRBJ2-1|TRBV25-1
CASSSPTGDPPGNEQFF
TGTGCCAGCTCATCACCAACCGGGGACCCCCCGGGCAATGAGCAGTTCTTC
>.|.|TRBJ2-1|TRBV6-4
CASSSLTPGRDGNEQFF
TGTGCCAGCAGTTCCCTGACCCCCGGGAGAGATGGTAATGAGCAGTTCTTC
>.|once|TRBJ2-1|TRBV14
CASSPRHCSGGYGQFF
TGTGCCAGCAGCCCGCGTCACTGTAGCGGTGGGTATGGGCAGTTCTTC
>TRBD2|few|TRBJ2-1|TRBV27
CASSPSTSGSREQFF
TGTGCCAGCAGTCCCTCAACTAGCGGGAGTCGTGAGCAGTTCTTC
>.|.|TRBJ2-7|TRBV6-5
CASIKGTYEQYF
TGTGCCAGCATAAAGGGAACCTACGAGCAGTACTTC
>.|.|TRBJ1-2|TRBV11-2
CASSLAPTGSKSGYTF
TGTGCCAGCAGCTTAGCCCCAACAGGGTCAAAGAGTGGCTACACCTTC
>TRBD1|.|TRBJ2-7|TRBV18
CASSPKTGWGEQYF
TGTGCCAGCTCCCCGAAGACAGGGTGGGGCGAGCAGTACTTC
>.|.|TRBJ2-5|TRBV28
CASSHGETQYF
TGTGCCAGCAGTCACGGAGAGACCCAGTACTTC
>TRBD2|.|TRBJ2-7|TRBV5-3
CARSFPAGVTTYEQYF
TGTGCCAGAAGCTTTCCAGCGGGAGTAACGACCTACGAGCAGTACTTC